This T cell receptor beta chain was profiled in a study of low-dose radiotherapy and immunotherapy resistance in tumors. About the research overall: cDNA synthesis used a TRAV/TRBV-specific primer set for both chains.

V dropped 6 bases and J dropped 2; count of bases not matched to a gene: 15. This CDR3 is 18 amino acids long. Germline loops: CDR1 MDHEN, CDR2 SYDVKM. The time point here: before trial treatment. Donors, who were enrolled in a single-arm phase I dose-escalation trial, received nivolumab, ipilimumab, aspirin, low-dose cyclophosphamide and low-dose radiotherapy. Many counts were recorded for this clonotype. TCR amplification ran 15 to 20 PCR cycles using constant-region and V-primer adapter primers. TCRdb passed the reads through MiXCR, listing each CDR3 protein once. The table includes some 45,000 distinct CDR3 sequences, approximately 10% detected once.

The genes are TRBV28 and TRBJ2-1, with 8 bases aligning to TRBD1. Sequencing used PBMCs, obtained before treatment. The sequence derives from a female donor with ovarian cancer. The CDR3 coding sequence is TGTGCCAGCAGGAGACAGGGGTACCGAACCAGGGCCTACAATGAGCAGTTCTTC. Translation gives CASRRQGYRTRAYNEQFF.